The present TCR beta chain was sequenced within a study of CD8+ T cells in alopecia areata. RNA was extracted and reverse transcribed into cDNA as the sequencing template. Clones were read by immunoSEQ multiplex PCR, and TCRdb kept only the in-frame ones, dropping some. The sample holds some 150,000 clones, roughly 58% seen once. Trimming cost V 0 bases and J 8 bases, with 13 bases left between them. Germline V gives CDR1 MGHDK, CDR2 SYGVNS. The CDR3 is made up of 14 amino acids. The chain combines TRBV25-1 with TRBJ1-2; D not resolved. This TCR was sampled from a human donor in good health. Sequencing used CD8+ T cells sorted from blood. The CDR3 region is CASSEYDTLRGYTF. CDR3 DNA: TGTGCCAGCAGTGAATACGACACCCTTCGGGGCTACACCTTC.